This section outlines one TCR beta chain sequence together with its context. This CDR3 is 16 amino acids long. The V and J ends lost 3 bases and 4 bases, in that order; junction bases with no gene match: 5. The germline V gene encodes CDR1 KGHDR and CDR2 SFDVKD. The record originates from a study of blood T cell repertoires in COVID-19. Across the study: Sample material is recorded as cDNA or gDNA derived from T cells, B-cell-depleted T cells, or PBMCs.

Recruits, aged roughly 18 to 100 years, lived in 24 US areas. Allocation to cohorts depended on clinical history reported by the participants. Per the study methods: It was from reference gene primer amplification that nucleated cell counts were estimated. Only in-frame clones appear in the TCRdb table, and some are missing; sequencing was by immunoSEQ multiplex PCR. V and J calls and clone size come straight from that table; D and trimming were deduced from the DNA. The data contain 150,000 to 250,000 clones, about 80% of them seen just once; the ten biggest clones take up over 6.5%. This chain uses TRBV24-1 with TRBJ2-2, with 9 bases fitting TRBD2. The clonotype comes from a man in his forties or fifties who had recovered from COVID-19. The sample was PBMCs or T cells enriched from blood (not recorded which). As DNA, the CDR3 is TGTGCCACCAGTGATCGGAGCGGGGGGCTCACCGGGGAGCTGTTTTTT. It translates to CATSDRSGGLTGELFF.